A single sample gave rise to the 31 T cell receptor beta chains below, sequenced in a study of molecular identifiers for immune sequencing clone quantification. One entry per CDR3 protein, called by TCRdb with MiXCR from the PCR reads. The repertoire has about 510,000 distinct CDR3 sequences, around 25% of them found once; the top ten carry approximately 0.76%. The specimen sequenced was naive CD8+ T cells from blood, with Jurkat cell RNA spiked in. Specified subset: FACS-sorted CD8+CD4-CCR7+CD45RA+ naive T cells. Source of these receptors: a human donor in good health. Some libraries in this study had Jurkat cell RNA spiked in.

This chain uses TRBV3-1 with TRBJ2-7; possibly TRBD2 for D (7 bases). The V end lost 11 bases, the J end lost 4 bases, and 27 bases lay between the germline ends. The CDR3 is 16 amino acids. Germline lookup yields CDR1 LGHDT and CDR2 YNNKEL (reference sequence). The CDR3 coding sequence is TGTGCCCGCCGCCAAGAGGGGGGGGGGAGTAGTTACGAGCAGTACTTC. Its protein is CARRQEGGGSSYEQYF.

About this clonotype: The junction differs from germline at one of its ends, possibly a read error. This chain connects TRBV5-1 to TRBJ1-1, with D unclear. Germline CDR1 and CDR2: SGHRS and YFSETQ. The CDR3 runs 13 residues. The CDR3 loop is CASSLEGTTEALF. The CDR3 nucleotides are TGCGCCAGCAGCTTAGAGGGAACCACTGAAGCTCTCTTT.

At least ten counts were recorded for this clonotype. This chain connects TRBV4-3 to TRBJ2-1; D might be TRBD2 (6 bases). Trimming removed 0 bases at V and 4 bases at J, with 13 bases between. CDR3 length: 16 amino acids. Germline V gene data show CDR1 as LGHNA and CDR2 as YSLEER. In DNA form, the CDR3 reads TGCGCCAGCAGCCAAGACTTCTCGCGGGGATACAATGAGCAGTTCTTC. This translates into CASSQDFSRGYNEQFF.

This clonotype has ten or more counts. J is TRBJ2-1 and V is TRBV15, with 11 bases lining up with TRBD1. This CDR3 has 15 residues. Trimming removed 4 bases from V and 4 bases from J; junction bases left unmatched: 3. Germline CDR1 LNHNV, CDR2 YYDKDF (reference sequence). This CDR3 reads CATSTGTGGYNEQFF. Here the CDR3 DNA reads TGTGCCACCAGCACCGGGACAGGGGGGTACAATGAGCAGTTCTTC.

With respect to this clonotype: A much larger clone lies a single base off, so this may be a read error. The chain recombines TRBV6-5 with TRBJ1-1; possibly TRBD1 for D (6 bases). CDR1 is MNHEY, CDR2 SVGAGI, per germline. The length of the CDR3 is 11 residues. CDR3 region: CASSNSGVAFF. As DNA, the CDR3 is TGTGCCAGCAGTAACTCAGGGGTAGCTTTCTTT.

There are many counts of this clonotype. The V call is TRBV24-1, the J call TRBJ2-7; the D is unclear. CDR1 and CDR2 from the germline V gene are KGHDR and SFDVKD. This CDR3 comprises 12 residues. Trimming pared 5 bases from V and 2 bases from J, leaving 6 bases between. CDR3 in amino acids: CATSGGTYEQYF. CDR3 nucleotides: TGTGCCACCAGTGGTGGGACCTACGAGCAGTACTTC.

A note on this clonotype: A much larger clone lies a single base off, so this may be a read error. This CDR3 is CRARSTGVAYEQYF. DNA for the CDR3: TGCAGGGCTAGATCGACAGGGGTTGCCTACGAGCAGTACTTC. The chain carries TRBV20-1 and TRBJ2-7; 8 nucleotides match TRBD1. CDR1 and CDR2 (germline): DFQATT, SNEGSKA (reference sequence). CDR3 size: 14 residues.

This clonotype was recorded at least ten times. The J gene is TRBJ2-7, the V gene TRBV4-3, with 9 positions matching TRBD2. CDR3 length: 15 amino acids. The ends lost 1 base at V and 7 bases at J; junction bases unmatched: 8. Germline CDR1 reads LGHNA; CDR2 reads YSLEER. The CDR3 region is CASSQGSGGMREQYF. CDR3 DNA: TGCGCCAGCAGCCAAGGTAGCGGGGGAATGCGGGAGCAGTACTTC.

To note about this clonotype: With a much larger clone just one base away, this may be a read error. This sequence joins TRBV12-3 or TRBV12-4 and TRBJ1-1; D ambiguous. V was cut by 7 bases and J by 4 bases, with 16 bases left in between. This CDR3 contains 14 residues. In DNA, the CDR3 is TGTGCCAGCAATGAGGAATGGATGAGCACTGAAGCTTTCTTT. It is translated as CASNEEWMSTEAFF.

This clonotype has a count of ten or more. J is TRBJ2-3 and V is TRBV6-5; no reliable D call. This CDR3 contains 14 residues. Germline values: CDR1 MNHEY, CDR2 SVGAGI. V lost 0 bases, J lost 4 bases, and 8 bases lay in between. CDR3 protein: CASSYSRFPDTQYF. CDR3 DNA: TGTGCCAGCAGTTACTCGAGATTCCCAGATACGCAGTATTTT.

This clonotype turned up a few times. The chain is built from TRBV27 and TRBJ2-2; D may be TRBD1 or TRBD2 (6 bases each). Germline loops: CDR1 MNHEY, CDR2 SMNVEV (reference sequence). This CDR3 is built from 16 residues. Between the trimmed V and J ends, which lost 6 bases and 4 bases, there was a span of 18 bases. The CDR3 DNA is TGTGCCAGCAGCCCCCGGGGGCCAGTTAGCACCGGGGAGCTGTTTTTT. This encodes CASSPRGPVSTGELFF.

This rearrangement joins TRBV7-9 to TRBJ2-3; 8 nucleotides align to TRBD2. The CDR3 runs 16 residues. Germline values: CDR1 SEHNR, CDR2 FQNEAQ (reference sequence). V lost 3 bases, J lost 0 bases, and 5 bases stayed unmatched. The CDR3 protein is CASSFRLAPSTDTQYF. The CDR3 DNA follows: TGTGCCAGCAGCTTTAGACTAGCGCCTAGCACAGATACGCAGTATTTT.

This clonotype was recorded a few times. This chain uses TRBV11-2 with TRBJ2-1; D unresolved. CDR1 and CDR2 from the germline V gene are SGHAT and FQNNGV. The CDR3 totals 12 residues. V was cut by 4 bases and J by 9 bases, with 10 bases left in between. CDR3 DNA sequence: TGTGCCAGCAGCTCCCCCTCCCGTGAGCAGTTCTTC. It codes for CASSSPSREQFF. The full variable domain, its missing parts supplied by reference TRBV11-2 and TRBJ2-1, is EAGVAQSPRYKIIEKRQSVAFWCNPISGHATLYWYQQILGQGPKLLIQFQNNGVVDDSQLPKDRFSAERLKGVDSTLKIQPAKLEDSAVYLCASSSPSREQFFGPGTRLTVL.

A few counts support this clonotype. This sequence joins TRBV11-2 and TRBJ2-1; D remains ambiguous. In germline, CDR1 is SGHAT, CDR2 FQNNGV. The length of the CDR3 is 12 residues. The germline V and J ends were trimmed by 1 base and 5 bases, with 3 bases remaining between them. The CDR3 nucleotides read TGTGCCAGCAGCTTAGCCCACAATGAGCAGTTCTTC. Amino acid sequence: CASSLAHNEQFF.

This clonotype was counted between two and nine times. The chain joins TRBV7-9 to TRBJ2-3; D is possibly TRBD2 (7 bases). From germline, CDR1 is SEHNR and CDR2 FQNEAQ (reference sequence). Trimming cost V 5 bases and J 4 bases, with 13 bases left between them. The CDR3 runs to 14 residues. CDR3 sequence: CASSQEGGADTQYF. The CDR3 coding sequence is TGTGCCAGCAGCCAAGAAGGGGGGGCAGATACGCAGTATTTT.

The CDR3 coding sequence is TGTGCCAGCAGCTTAGGAGGGTTGGACGAGCAGTACTTC. Encoded protein: CASSLGGLDEQYF. The rearrangement uses TRBV7-2 and TRBJ2-7, with a tentative D call TRBD2 (5 bases). V lost 1 base to trimming and J lost 5 bases, with 9 bases between them. Germline CDR1 is SGHTA and CDR2 is FQGNSA. This CDR3 is built from 13 residues.

The J gene is TRBJ2-7, the V gene TRBV5-1, with D perhaps TRBD2 (7 bases). CDR1 and CDR2 (germline): SGHRS, YFSETQ. This CDR3 is built from 13 residues. The V end was cut by 8 bases, the J end by 3 bases, with 15 bases between. CDR3 nucleotides: TGCGCCAGTACACAGGGAGGGGGCTACGAGCAGTACTTC. It yields the protein CASTQGGGYEQYF.

This clonotype has at least ten counts. The rearrangement links TRBV4-1 to TRBJ1-4, with 8 bases that match TRBD1. Germline loops: CDR1 MGHRA, CDR2 YSYEKL. There are 12 residues in the CDR3. V shed 8 bases and J 7 bases; nucleotides not matched to a gene: 3. The DNA for the CDR3 is TGCGCCAGCGCCGACAGGGGTGAAAAACTGTTTTTT. Translated, it gives CASADRGEKLFF.

This clonotype has ten or more counts. V usage is TRBV29-1 and J usage is TRBJ1-1; D gene uncertain. This CDR3 has 14 amino acids. From germline, CDR1 is SQVTM and CDR2 ANQGSEA. V gave up 6 bases and J gave up 0 bases, with 14 bases separating them. The CDR3 is CSVSPGPMNTEAFF. The CDR3 DNA follows: TGCAGCGTGAGTCCAGGACCTATGAACACTGAAGCTTTCTTT.

The gene calls are TRBV20-1 and TRBJ2-7; D gene uncertain. The CDR3 runs to 18 residues. Germline CDR1 and CDR2: DFQATT and SNEGSKA (reference sequence). Trimming cost V 0 bases and J 5 bases, with 26 bases left between them. CDR3 sequence reads: CSARDLWTDAYSIDEQYF. Here the CDR3 DNA reads TGCAGTGCTAGAGATCTGTGGACGGACGCCTATTCCATCGACGAGCAGTACTTC.

This sequence joins TRBV28 and TRBJ1-5; D is possibly TRBD1 (5 bases). Germline V lookup: CDR1 MDHEN, CDR2 SYDVKM. Between the trimmed V and J ends, which lost 3 bases and 3 bases, there was a span of 9 bases. The length of the CDR3 is 14 residues. This chain's CDR3 is CASSFGGLNQPQHF. In DNA form, the CDR3 reads TGTGCCAGCAGTTTTGGGGGACTCAATCAGCCCCAGCATTTT.

To note about this clonotype: The junction and the germline gene differ at one end; a read error may be behind it. The chain recombines TRBV4-3 with TRBJ1-2; D ambiguous. This CDR3 is built from 16 residues. Germline CDR1 reads LGHNA; CDR2 reads YSLEER. CDR3: CANSQNPIKNYYGSPF. CDR3 bases: TGCGCCAACAGCCAAAATCCCATAAAGAACTACTATGGCTCCCCCTTC.

This clonotype appeared many times. The V gene is TRBV3-1, the J gene TRBJ1-4; D not resolved. This CDR3 has 13 residues. V was trimmed by 7 bases and J by 8 bases, leaving 14 bases between them. CDR1 LGHDT and CDR2 YNNKEL come from the germline V gene (reference sequence). The CDR3 is CASTEGGPEKLFF. CDR3 nucleotides: TGTGCCAGCACCGAAGGAGGCCCGGAAAAACTGTTTTTT.

The rearrangement links TRBV19 to TRBJ1-1; D is unresolved. Germline CDR1 LNHDA, CDR2 SQIVND (reference sequence). V was trimmed by 5 bases and J by 1 base, leaving 8 bases between them. The CDR3 runs to 13 residues. CDR3 nucleotide sequence: TGTGCCAGTAGTGAAGCCGGGAACACTGAAGCTTTCTTT. Translation gives CASSEAGNTEAFF.

Comment on this clonotype: With a much larger clone just one base away, this may be a read error. The gene calls are TRBV6-5 and TRBJ1-2; D gene ambiguous. Germline V gene sequence: CDR1 MNHEY, CDR2 SVGAGI. The CDR3 sequence is 14 residues long. The CDR3 DNA follows: TGTGCCAGCGGTTACTCCAGGCCCCTTTATGGCTACACCTTC. Translation: CASGYSRPLYGYTF.

The CDR3, as DNA: TGTGCCAGCAGTTTAGCGACAGGGAGAGGCGAGCAGTACTTC. Its translation: CASSLATGRGEQYF. The chain carries TRBV28 and TRBJ2-7, with 7 bases that match TRBD1. V lost 2 bases and J lost 6; bases outside the gene matches: 7. Germline V gene lookup returns CDR1 MDHEN and CDR2 SYDVKM. This CDR3 has 14 residues.

This clonotype showed up many times. The J gene is TRBJ2-7, the V gene TRBV7-9; D might be TRBD1 (5 bases). The CDR3 loop spans 14 amino acids. The germline gives CDR1 SEHNR, CDR2 FQNEAQ (reference sequence). Between the trimmed V and J ends, which lost 1 base and 2 bases, there was a span of 9 bases. In DNA form, the CDR3 reads TGTGCCAGCAGCTTAGATCGCAGGGCCTACGAGCAGTACTTC. Amino acid sequence: CASSLDRRAYEQYF. The variable domain in full, completed from reference TRBV7-9 and TRBJ2-7, reads DTGVSQNPRHKITKRGQNVTFRCDPISEHNRLYWYRQTLGQGPEFLTYFQNEAQLEKSRLLSDRFSAERPKGSFSTLEIQRTEQGDSAMYLCASSLDRRAYEQYFGPGTRLTVT.

This clonotype came up many times. This sequence joins TRBV12-3 or TRBV12-4 and TRBJ1-1; D is undetermined. CDR3 size: 14 residues. Trimming took 6 bases from V and 4 from J, leaving 15 bases between them. The CDR3 is CASSSVRRGTEAFF. The CDR3, as DNA: TGTGCCAGCAGCTCGGTCCGCAGAGGCACTGAAGCTTTCTTT.

Comment on this clonotype: A read error is possible here, since a much larger clone lies one base away. The V call is TRBV6-6, the J call TRBJ1-2; D remains unclear. Germline CDR1 and CDR2: MNHNY and SVGAGI (reference sequence). The CDR3 is 11 residues long. CDR3 coding DNA: TGTGTCAGTCAGCAGTACTATGGCTACACCTTC. Translation gives CVSQQYYGYTF.

This CDR3 is CASSSFSGSNQPQHF. In DNA, the CDR3 is TGTGCCAGCAGTTCGTTCTCTGGAAGCAATCAGCCCCAGCATTTT. This chain links TRBV6-5 with TRBJ1-5; no definite D call. CDR1 is MNHEY and CDR2 is SVGAGI in the germline V gene. The CDR3 extends over 15 amino acids. Trimming removed 4 bases from V and 1 base from J, with 11 bases in between.

This clonotype was seen a few times. The chain couples TRBV25-1 to TRBJ1-5; 9 bases fit TRBD1. The junction had 8 bases not matched to a gene; V was cut back by 1 base and J by 1 base. Germline-derived CDR1 and CDR2 are MGHDK and SYGVNS. The CDR3 spans 18 residues. The CDR3 coding sequence is TGTGCCAGCAGTGAATCGGGACAGGGAGGAAACAGCAATCAGCCCCAGCATTTT. Protein product: CASSESGQGGNSNQPQHF.